One and the same sample provided the 16 T cell receptor beta chains below, sequenced in a study of T cells in Graves' hyperthyroidism and ophthalmopathy. RNA transcripts were the template for amplifying TCR beta CDR3 regions. The study used the HTBI primer set for a first-round RT-PCR of the TCR CDR3. A single record per CDR3 protein comes from TCRdb applying MiXCR to the multiplex PCR reads. The sample holds under 250,000 distinct CDR3 sequences, roughly a sixth seen once. The sequenced sample consisted of blood. The receptors stem from a woman between 50 and 59 years old with Graves' hyperthyroidism.

The V gene is TRBV9, the J gene TRBJ2-5; perhaps TRBD1 as D (7 bases). Germline V gives CDR1 SGDLS, CDR2 YYNGEE. The V end lost 0 bases, the J end lost 5 bases, and 11 bases lay between the germline ends. The CDR3 is 14 residues long. The CDR3 is CASSVASGGETQYF. The DNA of the CDR3 is TGTGCCAGCAGCGTAGCTTCAGGGGGGGAGACCCAGTACTTC. Full variable domain (rest looked up from reference TRBV9 and TRBJ2-5): DSGVTQTPKHLITATGQRVTLRCSPRSGDLSVYWYQQSLDQGLQFLIQYYNGEERAKGNILERFSAQQFPDLHSELNLSSLELGDSALYFCASSVASGGETQYFGPGTRLLVL.

This rearrangement joins TRBV5-8 to TRBJ2-5; tentative D call: TRBD1 (5 bases). The CDR3 extends over 18 amino acids. Deletions cut 4 bases from V and 2 bases from J, with 24 bases between. Germline CDR1 and CDR2: SGHTS and YDEGEE. The CDR3 reads CASSLLRGGQRIQETQYF. The CDR3 DNA reads TGTGCCAGCAGCCTCTTAAGGGGTGGGCAGAGGATTCAAGAGACCCAGTACTTC. The complete variable domain, with remaining parts taken from reference TRBV5-8 and TRBJ2-5, reads EAGVTQSPTHLIKTRGQQATLRCSPISGHTSVYWYQQALGLGLQFLLWYDEGEERNRGNFPPRFSGRQFPNYSSELNVNALELEDSALYLCASSLLRGGQRIQETQYFGPGTRLLVL.

This clonotype was picked up many times. This chain joins TRBV12-3 or TRBV12-4 and TRBJ2-1, with 7 nucleotides matching TRBD2. The CDR3 totals 14 residues. V lost 6 bases to trimming and J lost 6 bases; unmatched junction nucleotides: 8. CDR3 coding DNA: TGTGCCAGCAGATATTCCGGGACTACCAATGAGCAGTTCTTC. This translates into CASRYSGTTNEQFF.

This clonotype showed up just a few times. V and J are TRBV14 and TRBJ2-1, with 10 nucleotides matching TRBD2. With 2 bases clipped from V and 4 bases from J, the junction kept 2 bases outside the gene matches. This CDR3 is 15 amino acids long. CDR1 SGHDN and CDR2 FVKESK come from the germline V gene. The CDR3 loop is CASSQPGLAYNEQFF. The CDR3 DNA sequence: TGTGCCAGCAGCCAACCGGGACTAGCGTACAATGAGCAGTTCTTC.

Ten or more counts support this clonotype. The chain uses TRBV11-3 and TRBJ2-5, with 10 bases that match TRBD2. Germline-derived CDR1 and CDR2 are SGHNT and YENEEA. The CDR3 is 15 residues long. V dropped 0 bases and J dropped 3; count of bases not matched to a gene: 1. The CDR3 protein is CASSLDTSGEETQYF. The CDR3 nucleotides read TGTGCCAGCAGCTTAGATACTAGCGGGGAAGAGACCCAGTACTTC.

V is TRBV2 and J is TRBJ1-1; D uncertain. The CDR3 has 13 amino acids. V lost 4 bases and J 3 bases, leaving 9 bases between the germline ends. Germline V lookup: CDR1 SNHLY, CDR2 FYNNEI. This chain's CDR3 is CASSGTDYTEAFF. Here the CDR3 DNA reads TGTGCCAGCAGTGGGACGGACTACACTGAAGCTTTCTTT.

The sample holds a few counts of this clonotype. This chain uses TRBV30 with TRBJ1-1; 7 nucleotides match TRBD1. Germline CDR1 and CDR2: GTSNPN and SVGIG (reference sequence). V lost 2 bases and J lost 1; bases outside the gene matches: 7. CDR3 length: 15 amino acids. The CDR3 loop is CAWSRGAGGNTEAFF. The CDR3 nucleotides are TGTGCCTGGAGTCGGGGGGCAGGGGGGAACACTGAAGCTTTCTTT.

The chain has TRBV27 and TRBJ2-7, with D unclear. V was cut by 2 bases and J by 0 bases, with 5 bases left in between. The germline V gene has CDR1 MNHEY and CDR2 SMNVEV (reference sequence). This CDR3 has 13 amino acids. Here the CDR3 DNA reads TGTGCCAGCAGTTTAAGTTTCTCCTACGAGCAGTACTTC. It yields the protein CASSLSFSYEQYF.

This clonotype occurred many times. J is TRBJ1-1 and V is TRBV7-9, with 7 bases lining up with TRBD1. The V segment lost 7 bases and the J segment 4 bases; nucleotides outside the gene matches: 9. Germline values: CDR1 SEHNR, CDR2 FQNEAQ (reference sequence). This CDR3 region has 14 residues. Written as DNA, the CDR3 is TGTGCCAGCACCCTCAGACAGGGCGGCACTGAAGCTTTCTTT. Translation gives CASTLRQGGTEAFF.

This clonotype was picked up many times. The chain couples TRBV6-2 or TRBV6-3 to TRBJ2-1; the match to TRBD2 covers 10 bases. There are 14 residues in the CDR3. Germline V CDR1 and CDR2: MNHEY, SVGEGT. J lost 12 bases, V lost 6 bases, and 11 bases had no gene match. The CDR3 here is CASRGLAGALLQFF. The DNA for the CDR3 is TGTGCCAGCAGGGGTCTAGCGGGAGCCCTTTTGCAGTTCTTC.

This clonotype was found a few times. The V gene is TRBV14, the J gene TRBJ1-1, with no clear D. Germline assignment: CDR1 SGHDN and CDR2 FVKESK. The V gene lost 5 bases and the J gene lost 4 bases, with 14 bases spanning the gap. There are 14 residues in the CDR3. CDR3 residues: CASSWTRTGTEAFF. The CDR3 DNA follows: TGTGCCAGCAGCTGGACGCGGACGGGCACTGAAGCTTTCTTT.

This clonotype was counted ten times or more. The V gene is TRBV5-1, the J gene TRBJ2-1; TRBD2 matches at 13 bases. This CDR3 spans 17 amino acids. Trimming at V came to 1 base and at J to 7 bases, leaving 8 bases not matched to a gene. Germline CDR1 is SGHRS and CDR2 is YFSETQ. The CDR3 coding sequence is TGCGCCAGCAGCTTGACACCGGGACTAGCGGGAATGAATGAGCAGTTCTTC. Translating it yields CASSLTPGLAGMNEQFF. The full variable domain, with the rest looked up from reference TRBV5-1 and TRBJ2-1, is KAGVTQTPRYLIKTRGQQVTLSCSPISGHRSVSWYQQTPGQGLQFLFEYFSETQRNKGNFPGRFSGRQFSNSRSEMNVSTLELGDSALYLCASSLTPGLAGMNEQFFGPGTRLTVL.

The table lists this clonotype with many counts. This rearrangement joins TRBV28 to TRBJ2-1; the D call may be TRBD1 or TRBD2 (6 bases each). V lost 10 bases and J lost 2, with 18 bases in between. The germline CDR1 and CDR2 sequences are MDHEN and SYDVKM. The CDR3 is 15 amino acids. The CDR3 loop reads CATRPGAQTYNEQFF. CDR3 nucleotide sequence: TGTGCCACCAGACCGGGGGCGCAAACCTACAATGAGCAGTTCTTC.

This clonotype came up many times. The chain is built from TRBV12-3 or TRBV12-4 and TRBJ2-7, with 8 bases that match TRBD1. Losses at the gene ends were 6 bases for V and 0 bases for J; bases not matched to a gene: 10. The CDR3 is made up of 16 amino acids. The CDR3 spells CASSRTGTRSSYEQYF. DNA of the CDR3: TGTGCCAGCAGCAGGACAGGGACCAGGAGCTCCTACGAGCAGTACTTC.

This clonotype has ten or more counts. The chain uses TRBV7-6 and TRBJ2-3; TRBD2 agrees at 11 bases. J lost 2 bases, V lost 5 bases, and 15 bases had no gene match. Germline V gene lookup returns CDR1 SGHVS and CDR2 FNYEAQ. This CDR3 has 19 residues. The CDR3 loop reads CASSVPTIAGGKYTDTQYF. The CDR3 DNA reads as TGTGCCAGCAGCGTACCGACTATAGCGGGAGGGAAATACACAGATACGCAGTATTTT.

The rearrangement links TRBV13 to TRBJ1-6, with 10 bases that match TRBD1. After removal of 5 bases from V and 7 bases from J, the junction contained 8 bases not matched to a gene. CDR1 and CDR2 from the germline V gene are PRHDT and FYEKMQ (reference sequence). The CDR3 is made up of 16 amino acids. The CDR3 loop is CASSERTGGVNSPLHF. The CDR3 nucleotides read TGTGCCAGCAGCGAGAGGACAGGGGGGGTGAATTCACCCCTCCACTTT.